This T cell receptor beta chain was found in a study of identical twins. TCRdb reprocessed the 5' RACE reads with MiXCR, giving one entry per CDR3 protein. This sample has about 240,000 distinct CDR3 sequences; 7% to 8.5% occur once, and the top ten carry over 5%. This CDR3 spans 12 amino acids. The V gene's germline CDR1 is DFQATT and CDR2 SNEGSKA (reference sequence). V lost 3 bases, J lost 8 bases, and 0 bases stayed unmatched. This clonotype was recorded a few times. Its target is unknown. Notes on the study in general: Because invariant MAIT and iNKT cells could be present, zero-insertion analyses could be partly confounded.

The sample was also reused in another study, on yellow fever vaccine responses in identical twins.

Sequenced material: CD8+ T cells sorted from blood. The chain combines TRBV20-1 with TRBJ2-4, with 11 bases lining up with TRBD2. The TCR was taken from a woman in her late teens or twenties in good health. CDR3 protein: CSASSGGDIQYF. In DNA, the CDR3 is TGCAGTGCTAGTAGCGGGGGGGACATTCAGTACTTC.